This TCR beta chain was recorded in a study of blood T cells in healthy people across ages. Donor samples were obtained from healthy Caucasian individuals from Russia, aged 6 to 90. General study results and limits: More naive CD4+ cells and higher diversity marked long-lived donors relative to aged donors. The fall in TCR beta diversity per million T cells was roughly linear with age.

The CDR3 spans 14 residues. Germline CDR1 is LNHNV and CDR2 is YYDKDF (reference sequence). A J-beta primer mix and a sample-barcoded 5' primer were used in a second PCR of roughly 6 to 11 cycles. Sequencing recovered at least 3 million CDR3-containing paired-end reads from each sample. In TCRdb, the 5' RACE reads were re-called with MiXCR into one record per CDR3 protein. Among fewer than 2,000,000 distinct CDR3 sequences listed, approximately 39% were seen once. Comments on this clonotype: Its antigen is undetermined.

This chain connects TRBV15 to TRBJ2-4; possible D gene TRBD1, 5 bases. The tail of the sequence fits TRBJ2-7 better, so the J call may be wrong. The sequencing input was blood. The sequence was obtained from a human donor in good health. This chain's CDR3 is CATSPGVGPYEQYF. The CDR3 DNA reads TGTGCCACCAGCCCAGGAGTGGGGCCCTACGAGCAGTACTTC.